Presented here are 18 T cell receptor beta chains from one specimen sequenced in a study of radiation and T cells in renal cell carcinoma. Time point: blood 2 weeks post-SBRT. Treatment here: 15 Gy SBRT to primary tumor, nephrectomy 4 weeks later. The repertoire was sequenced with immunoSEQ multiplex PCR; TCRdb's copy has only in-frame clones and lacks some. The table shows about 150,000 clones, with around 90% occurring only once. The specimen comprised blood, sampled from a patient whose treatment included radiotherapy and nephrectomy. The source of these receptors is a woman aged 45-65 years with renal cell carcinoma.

DNA of the CDR3: TGCGCCAGCAGCTTGGACGGACTGATCTACGAGCAGTACTTC. This codes for CASSLDGLIYEQYF. The V call is TRBV5-1, the J call TRBJ2-7; D may be TRBD2 (5 bases). Per germline, CDR1 SGHRS and CDR2 YFSETQ. Deletions cut 0 bases from V and 3 bases from J, with 10 bases between. The CDR3 has 14 amino acids.

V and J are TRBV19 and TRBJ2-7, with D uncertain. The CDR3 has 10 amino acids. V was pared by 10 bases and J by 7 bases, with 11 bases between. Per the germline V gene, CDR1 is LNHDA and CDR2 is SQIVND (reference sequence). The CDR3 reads CATYDGEQYF. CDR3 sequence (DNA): TGTGCCACCTATGACGGTGAGCAGTACTTC.

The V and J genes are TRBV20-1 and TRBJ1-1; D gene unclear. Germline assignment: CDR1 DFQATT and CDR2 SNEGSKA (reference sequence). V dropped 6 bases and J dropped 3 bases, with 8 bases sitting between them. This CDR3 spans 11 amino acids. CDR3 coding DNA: TGCAGTGCCCATCAGGACACTGAAGCTTTCTTT. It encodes CSAHQDTEAFF.

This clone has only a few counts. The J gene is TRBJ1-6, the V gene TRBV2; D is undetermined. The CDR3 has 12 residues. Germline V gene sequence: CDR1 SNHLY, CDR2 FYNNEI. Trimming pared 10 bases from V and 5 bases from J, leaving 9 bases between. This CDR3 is CATPMNNSPLHF. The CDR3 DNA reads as TGTGCCACCCCCATGAATAATTCACCCCTCCACTTT.

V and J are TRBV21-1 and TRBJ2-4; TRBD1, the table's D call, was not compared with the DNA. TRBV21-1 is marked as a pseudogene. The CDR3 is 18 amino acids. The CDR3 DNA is TGTGCCAGCAGCAAAGAGGTCCGGACAGGACTAGCCAAAAACATTCAGTACTTC. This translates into CASSKEVRTGLAKNIQYF.

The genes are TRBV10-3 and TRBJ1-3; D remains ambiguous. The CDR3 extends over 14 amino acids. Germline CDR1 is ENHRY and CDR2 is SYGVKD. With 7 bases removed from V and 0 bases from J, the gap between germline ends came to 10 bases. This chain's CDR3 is CAIKGDNSGNTIYF. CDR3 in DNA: TGTGCCATCAAGGGCGACAACTCTGGAAACACCATATATTTT.

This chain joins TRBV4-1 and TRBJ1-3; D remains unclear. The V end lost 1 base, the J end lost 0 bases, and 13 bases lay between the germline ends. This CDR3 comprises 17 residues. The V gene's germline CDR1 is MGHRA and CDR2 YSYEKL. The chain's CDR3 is CASSQVYPGYSGNTIYF. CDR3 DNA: TGCGCCAGCAGCCAAGTGTACCCGGGGTACTCTGGAAACACCATATATTTT.

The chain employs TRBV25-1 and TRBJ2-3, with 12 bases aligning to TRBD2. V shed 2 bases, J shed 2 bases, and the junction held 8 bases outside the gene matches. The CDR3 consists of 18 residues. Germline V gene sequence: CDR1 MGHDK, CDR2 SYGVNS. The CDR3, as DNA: TGTGCCAGCAGTGAAGTAGAAACTAGCGGGGGGCACACAGATACGCAGTATTTT. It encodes CASSEVETSGGHTDTQYF.

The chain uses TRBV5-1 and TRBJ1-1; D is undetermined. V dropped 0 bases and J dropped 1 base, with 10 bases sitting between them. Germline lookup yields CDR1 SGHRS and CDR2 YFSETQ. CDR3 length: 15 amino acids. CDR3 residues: CASSLAGRSNTEAFF. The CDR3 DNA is TGCGCCAGCAGCTTGGCCGGGCGATCGAACACTGAAGCTTTCTTT.

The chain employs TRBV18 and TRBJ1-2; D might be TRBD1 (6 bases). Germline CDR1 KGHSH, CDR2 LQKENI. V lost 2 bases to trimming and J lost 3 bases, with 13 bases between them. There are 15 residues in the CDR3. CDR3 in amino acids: CASSPAQGRDYGYTF. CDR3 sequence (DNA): TGTGCCAGCTCACCAGCGCAGGGGCGGGACTATGGCTACACCTTC.

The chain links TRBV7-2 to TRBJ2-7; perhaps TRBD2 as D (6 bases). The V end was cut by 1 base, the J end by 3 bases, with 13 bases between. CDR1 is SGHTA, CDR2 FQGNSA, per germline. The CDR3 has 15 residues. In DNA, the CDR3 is TGTGCCAGCAGCTTAGGTCCTGCGGGATACTACGAGCAGTACTTC. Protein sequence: CASSLGPAGYYEQYF.

The CDR3 nucleotides are TGTGCCAGTATGACTAGCGGGGGGGATGAGACCCAGTACTTC. This translates into CASMTSGGDETQYF. The chain couples TRBV19 to TRBJ2-5; 14 bases are a match to TRBD2. Germline trimming cut 7 bases from V and 5 bases from J; bases unmatched to any gene: 3. Germline V gene lookup returns CDR1 LNHDA and CDR2 SQIVND (reference sequence). The CDR3 contains 14 residues.

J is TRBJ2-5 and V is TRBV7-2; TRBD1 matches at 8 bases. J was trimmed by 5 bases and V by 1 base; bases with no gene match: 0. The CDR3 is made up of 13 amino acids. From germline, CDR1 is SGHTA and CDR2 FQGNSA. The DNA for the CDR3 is TGTGCCAGCAGCTTAGGACAGGGGGAGACCCAGTACTTC. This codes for CASSLGQGETQYF.

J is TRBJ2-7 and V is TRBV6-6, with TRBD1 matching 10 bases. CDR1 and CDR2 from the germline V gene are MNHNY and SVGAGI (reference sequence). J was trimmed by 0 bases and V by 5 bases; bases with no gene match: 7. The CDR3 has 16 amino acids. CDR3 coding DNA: TGTGCCAGCAGTGGCCCGGGACAGGGGCGCTCCTACGAGCAGTACTTC. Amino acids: CASSGPGQGRSYEQYF.

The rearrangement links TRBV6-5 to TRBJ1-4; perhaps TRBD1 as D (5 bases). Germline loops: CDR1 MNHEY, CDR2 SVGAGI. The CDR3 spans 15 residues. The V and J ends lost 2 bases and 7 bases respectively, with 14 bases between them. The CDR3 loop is CASSYGDPGLEKLFF. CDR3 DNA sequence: TGTGCCAGCAGTTACGGGGACCCTGGCCTTGAAAAACTGTTTTTT.

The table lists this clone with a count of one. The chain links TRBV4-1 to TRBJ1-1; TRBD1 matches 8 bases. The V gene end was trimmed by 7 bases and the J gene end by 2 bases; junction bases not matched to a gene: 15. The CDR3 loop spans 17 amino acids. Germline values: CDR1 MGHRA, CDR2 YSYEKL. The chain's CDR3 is CASTYGQGRRGNTEAFF. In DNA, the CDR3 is TGCGCCAGCACCTACGGACAGGGACGGAGGGGAAACACTGAAGCTTTCTTT.

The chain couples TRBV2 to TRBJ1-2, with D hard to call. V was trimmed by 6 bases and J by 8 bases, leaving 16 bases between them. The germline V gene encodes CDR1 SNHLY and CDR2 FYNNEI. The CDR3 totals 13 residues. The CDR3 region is CASSELGKGGYTF. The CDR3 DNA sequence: TGTGCCAGCAGCGAGCTGGGGAAAGGAGGCTACACCTTC.

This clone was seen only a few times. This CDR3 is CASSQAMNQPQHF. CDR3 nucleotide sequence: TGCGCCAGCAGCCAGGCGATGAATCAGCCCCAGCATTTT. The chain is built from TRBV4-3 and TRBJ1-5; D unclear. In germline, CDR1 is LGHNA, CDR2 YSLEER. This CDR3 is 13 amino acids long. The germline V and J ends were trimmed by 3 bases and 4 bases, with 7 bases remaining between them.